A selection of T cell receptor beta chains follows, all from one sample in a study of blood T cell repertoires in COVID-19. This table comes from immunoSEQ multiplex PCR, and its TCRdb copy is limited to in-frame clones, with some not included. The sample has about 64,000 clones, 65% to 80% seen once. Sample: peripheral blood. The receptors come from a human donor in a cohort sampled during active COVID-19. Both conserved end residues are part of each CDR3. D genes are given only for firm matches. The size of a clone is reported for some rows only, either as once, few or many, or as a class for expanded clones.

cdr3_nt	cdr3_aa	v_call	j_call	clone_size	d_call
TGTGCCAGCAGCCCCCCAGCCGGGACAGGGGGCAAGGGTGAGCAGTTCTTC	CASSPPAGTGGKGEQFF	TRBV28	TRBJ2-1	-	TRBD1
TGTGCCACCAGCAGGGAAGCGGGGCAAGAGACCCAGTACTTC	CATSREAGQETQYF	TRBV15	TRBJ2-5	-	TRBD2
TGTGCCAGCACACCCTCTGGCGGGGGTCTGTCTGGGGCCAACGTCCTGACTTTC	CASTPSGGGLSGANVLTF	TRBV28	TRBJ2-6	-	TRBD2
TGTGCCTGGAGTGTATTGTCTGCCTACAATGAGCAGTTCTTC	CAWSVLSAYNEQFF	TRBV30	TRBJ2-1	-	-
TGTGCCAGCAGTGAAATGGGAGCGGGGGTCCCCTACGAGCAGTACTTC	CASSEMGAGVPYEQYF	TRBV6-1	TRBJ2-7	-	TRBD2
TGTGCCAGCAGTGCCACCGATCGGGACACTGAAGCTTTCTTT	CASSATDRDTEAFF	TRBV2	TRBJ1-1	-	-
TGTGCCAGTAATCAACAGGGGATTGAAAAACTGTTTTTT	CASNQQGIEKLFF	TRBV19	TRBJ1-4	-	TRBD1
TGTGCCACTACTTATAGCAATCAGCCCCAGCATTTT	CATTYSNQPQHF	TRBV5-4	TRBJ1-5	-	-
TGTGCCAGCAGCTTAGTGACAGGTCGCGAGCAGTTCTTC	CASSLVTGREQFF	TRBV11-2	TRBJ2-1	-	-
TGTGCCAGCAGCTTGGTCGGGGACAGGGGGACAGATACGCAGTATTTT	CASSLVGDRGTDTQYF	TRBV5-6	TRBJ2-3	-	TRBD1
TGTGCCAGCAGCCTTCCCGGGACAGGGTCCTACGAGCAGTACTTC	CASSLPGTGSYEQYF	TRBV5-5	TRBJ2-7	-	TRBD1
TGTGCCAGCAGCCCCTACCAGGGATCAGATACGCAGTATTTT	CASSPYQGSDTQYF	TRBV11-2	TRBJ2-3	-	-
TGTGCCAGTAGTGGAGGGACAGGGGGGGTGAGGGAGCAGTTCTTC	CASSGGTGGVREQFF	TRBV19	TRBJ2-1	-	TRBD1
TGTGCCAGCAGCTTAACTGGAGGGCCAGATACGCAGTATTTT	CASSLTGGPDTQYF	TRBV7-3	TRBJ2-3	-	-
TGTGCCAGCAGCGTAATTGGCGGGGGCACAGATACGCAGTATTTT	CASSVIGGGTDTQYF	TRBV9	TRBJ2-3	-	-
TGCAGCGCTTCACAGGGGCTGGGTAGTGAAGCTTTCTTT	CSASQGLGSEAFF	TRBV29-1	TRBJ1-1	-	TRBD1
TGTGCCAGCTCACCACGGCGGGTCTCCACAGATACGCAGTATTTT	CASSPRRVSTDTQYF	TRBV18	TRBJ2-3	-	-
TGTGCCAGCAGTTCACGCGCCGAGAGGAATCAGCCCCAGCATTTT	CASSSRAERNQPQHF	TRBV6-5	TRBJ1-5	once	-
TGTGCCAGCAGTCCAGGGTATGAAAAACTGTTTTTT	CASSPGYEKLFF	TRBV2	TRBJ1-4	-	-
TGTGCCAGCAGCCCAGGGGACGGCGGCCTGGGGGGCTACACCTTC	CASSPGDGGLGGYTF	TRBV7-2	TRBJ1-2	-	-
TGTGCTAGTGGACTAGCGGGTTCCCGAGAGACCCAGTACTTC	CASGLAGSRETQYF	TRBV12-5	TRBJ2-5	-	TRBD2
TGTGCCAGTAGTATATCAGCACAGGGGGCTGAAGCTTTCTTT	CASSISAQGAEAFF	TRBV19	TRBJ1-1	-	TRBD1
TGTGCCAGCAGAACAGGGGGCTCGGGTCAGCCCCAGCATTTT	CASRTGGSGQPQHF	TRBV6-5	TRBJ1-5	few	TRBD1
TGTGCCAGCAGACAGGGGAACCGTTCACCCCTCCACTTT	CASRQGNRSPLHF	TRBV6-5	TRBJ1-6	-	TRBD1
TGTGCCAGCAGTCCTCAGACAGGGAGCAATCAGCCCCAGCATTTT	CASSPQTGSNQPQHF	TRBV6-5	TRBJ1-5	-	TRBD1
TGTGCCACCAGTGACACAATGGGCAGGGGGCCGATAGATACGCAGTATTTT	CATSDTMGRGPIDTQYF	TRBV24-1	TRBJ2-3	-	TRBD1
TGTGCCAGCACAACAGGGGGCTTATACGAGCAGTACTTC	CASTTGGLYEQYF	TRBV2	TRBJ2-7	-	TRBD1
TGTGCCAGCAGCTTAGGGACTGGCGAGCAGTTCTTC	CASSLGTGEQFF	TRBV7-8	TRBJ2-1	-	-
TGTGCCAGCTCACCACTCCGCGGGGGAAATTCACCCCTCCACTTT	CASSPLRGGNSPLHF	TRBV18	TRBJ1-6	-	-
TGTGCCAGCAGCCCCCGCCCGGACAGGGCGAACACCGGGGAGCTGTTTTTT	CASSPRPDRANTGELFF	TRBV7-9	TRBJ2-2	-	TRBD1
TGCGCCAGCAGCCCCCCCCTAGCGGGGGGGTCAGAGACCCAGTACTTC	CASSPPLAGGSETQYF	TRBV5-1	TRBJ2-5	-	TRBD2
TGTGCCAGCAGCCCTGACGGGGGGTACGGTCAGCCCCAGCATTTT	CASSPDGGYGQPQHF	TRBV9	TRBJ1-5	-	-
TGTGCCAGCAGGGGACTAGTTTCCTACAATGAGCAGTTCTTC	CASRGLVSYNEQFF	TRBV7-8	TRBJ2-1	-	TRBD2
TGTGCCCGGGGACAGGGTGGCCAAGAGACCCAGTACTTC	CARGQGGQETQYF	TRBV30	TRBJ2-5	-	TRBD1
TGTGCCACCGCCCGGGGGGCGGGAGCCGGGGAGCTGTTTTTT	CATARGAGAGELFF	TRBV5-4	TRBJ2-2	-	-
TGTGCCAGCAGTGAAGATGGACAACCGTACTTC	CASSEDGQPYF	TRBV6-1	TRBJ2-7	-	-
TGTGCCAGCAGCTTATGGGGCCCTGGAAACACCATATATTTT	CASSLWGPGNTIYF	TRBV7-8	TRBJ1-3	many	-
TGTGCCAGCACCTCCGGGACAGTCAGAAACACCATATATTTT	CASTSGTVRNTIYF	TRBV2	TRBJ1-3	-	TRBD1
TGCGCCAGCAGGAAGACAGGGGGGACCGAAGCTTTCTTT	CASRKTGGTEAFF	TRBV5-1	TRBJ1-1	-	TRBD1
TGTGCCAGCAGCGCAGGACTAGCACCGGAAGATACGCAGTATTTT	CASSAGLAPEDTQYF	TRBV6-5	TRBJ2-3	-	TRBD2
TGTGCCAGCAGCCTTCCGGGGGGCGGCTATGGCTACACCTTC	CASSLPGGGYGYTF	TRBV7-2	TRBJ1-2	-	-
TGTGCCAGCAGCTTTTCTAGGGAGACCCAGTACTTC	CASSFSRETQYF	TRBV5-6	TRBJ2-5	-	-
TGTGCCAGTAGTATAGAGATCCGGGAGACCCAGTACTTC	CASSIEIRETQYF	TRBV19	TRBJ2-5	-	-
TGCATCGCGGGCGGGATTAAAGCTTTCTTT	CIAGGIKAFF	TRBV20-1	TRBJ1-1	-	-
TGTGCCACCAGTGATTCGAAACTAGCGGAGAGCACAGATACGCAGTATTTT	CATSDSKLAESTDTQYF	TRBV24-1	TRBJ2-3	-	TRBD2
TGTGCCAGCAGCCCAAAGCCTAGGGGGCTGAATGAAAAACTGTTTTTT	CASSPKPRGLNEKLFF	TRBV4-2	TRBJ1-4	-	TRBD1
TGTGCCAGCTCGGCCATGGGAAGCGGGGGCTCCTACAATGAGCAGTTCTTC	CASSAMGSGGSYNEQFF	TRBV18	TRBJ2-1	few	TRBD2
TGTGCCAGCAGCTTGGCCGGGACTAACTACAATGAGCAGTTCTTC	CASSLAGTNYNEQFF	TRBV7-9	TRBJ2-1	-	TRBD2
TGTGCCAGCAGCTTAGCAAGGACAGGGAAGGTCGAGCAGTACTTC	CASSLARTGKVEQYF	TRBV7-8	TRBJ2-7	-	TRBD1
TGCGCCAGCAGCCAAGCGTTTTGGGGACTAGCGGGGGACAGCTCCTACAATGAGCAGTTCTTC	CASSQAFWGLAGDSSYNEQFF	TRBV4-1	TRBJ2-1	-	TRBD2
TGTGCCAGCAGGCCGGGACAGGTCTACGAGCAGTACTTC	CASRPGQVYEQYF	TRBV5-6	TRBJ2-7	many	TRBD1
TGTGCCAGCAGTTCTCAGGGGATGCATGGCTACACCTTC	CASSSQGMHGYTF	TRBV6-6	TRBJ1-2	once	-
TGTGCCAGCAGCCCCAGGGGCGTCAACTATGGCTACACCTTC	CASSPRGVNYGYTF	TRBV7-9	TRBJ1-2	-	-
TGTGCCAGCAGCTCCCCTTTGTCTCGGGAGAAGGGAAACACCATATATTTT	CASSSPLSREKGNTIYF	TRBV7-9	TRBJ1-3	-	-
TGTGCCAGCTCACCGGTTGAAGGAGTCTATCAGCCCCAGCATTTT	CASSPVEGVYQPQHF	TRBV18	TRBJ1-5	-	-
TGTGCCAGCAGTGGGGCCGGAGAGCAGTACTTC	CASSGAGEQYF	TRBV12-3/TRBV12-4	TRBJ2-7	-	-
TGTGCCAGCAGCCAAGTAGGCGGCCCCGCAGATACGCAGTATTTT	CASSQVGGPADTQYF	TRBV3-1/TRBV3-2	TRBJ2-3	-	-